This T cell receptor beta chain is from a study of T cell repertoires in cytomegalovirus infection. Study-wide context: Indicated by public TCR beta signatures were CMV infection and matching HLA type.

The CDR3 has 13 amino acids. The germline gives CDR1 SEHNR, CDR2 FQNEAQ (reference sequence). V gave up 3 bases and J gave up 5 bases, with 10 bases separating them. As to this clonotype: The antigen remains undetermined.

Using its own MiXCR run on the reads, TCRdb lists one record per CDR3 protein. The sample records tens of thousands of distinct CDR3 sequences, more than 25% being singletons. The sample taken for sequencing was PBMCs, sequenced either directly or after in vitro stimulation (not recorded which). The origin of this receptor is a human donor in good health (CMV status not recorded). Some clones in this sample may be carry-over from other donors' samples. The V and J genes are TRBV7-9 and TRBJ2-5; TRBD2 is a possible D gene (5 bases). CDR3 in DNA: TGTGCCAGCAGCTTTGCGGGTACGGAGACCCAGTACTTC. Residues: CASSFAGTETQYF.